What follows describes a single T cell receptor (beta chain). As yet, its antigen is unknown. This entry is derived from a study of T cell responses to AZD1222 COVID-19 vaccine. Findings and limits, study-wide: Rises in breadth and depth of Spike-specific TCRs came after two AZD1222 doses. The study identified only five to seven AZD1222 recipients as seropositive at baseline.

This table comes from immunoSEQ multiplex PCR, and its TCRdb copy is limited to in-frame clones, with some not included. The sample lists some 110,000 clones; approximately 87% were seen once. Germline assignment: CDR1 SGHKS and CDR2 YYEKEE (reference sequence). CDR3 size: 14 residues. Trimming removed 0 bases at V and 3 bases at J, with 9 bases between. The genes are TRBV5-5 and TRBJ1-1; the D gene is possibly TRBD1 (5 bases). This receptor was identified in an adult in good health. The source material was peripheral blood, sampled on day 0 of AZD1222 vaccination. Here the CDR3 reads CASSLAGRYTEAFF. In DNA, the CDR3 is TGTGCCAGCAGCTTGGCAGGGAGGTACACTGAAGCTTTCTTT.